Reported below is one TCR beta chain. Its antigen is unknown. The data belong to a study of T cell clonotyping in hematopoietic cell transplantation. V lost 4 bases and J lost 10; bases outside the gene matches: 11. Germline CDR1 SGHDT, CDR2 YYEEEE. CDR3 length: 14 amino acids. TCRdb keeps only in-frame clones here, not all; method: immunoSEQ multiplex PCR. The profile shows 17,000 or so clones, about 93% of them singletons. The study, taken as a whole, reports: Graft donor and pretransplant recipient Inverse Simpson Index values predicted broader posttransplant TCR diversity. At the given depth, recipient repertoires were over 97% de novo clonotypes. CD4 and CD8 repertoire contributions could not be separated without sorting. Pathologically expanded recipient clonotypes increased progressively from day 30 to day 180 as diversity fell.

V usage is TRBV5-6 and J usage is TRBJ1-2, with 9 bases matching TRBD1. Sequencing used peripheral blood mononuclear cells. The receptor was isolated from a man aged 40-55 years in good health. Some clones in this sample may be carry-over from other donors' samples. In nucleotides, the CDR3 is TGTGCCAGCAGCCGCCGGGACAGGGTATGGGCCTACACCTTC. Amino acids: CASSRRDRVWAYTF.